This TCR beta chain is drawn from a study of early T cells in non-severe SARS-CoV-2 infection. Overall study: Bulk RNA taken from unsorted whole blood was sequenced, leaving chains unpaired. Broader study findings: VDJdb-based matching was biased toward anti-spike CD8 responses and missed private and CD4 specificities.

Individual cDNA molecules each received unique molecular identifiers attached to them. TCRdb itself ran the 5' RACE reads through MiXCR, one entry per CDR3 protein. The table shows about 38,000 distinct CDR3 sequences, with 4.5% to 5.5% occurring only once. Between the trimmed V and J ends, which lost 7 bases and 0 bases, there was a span of 12 bases. This CDR3 has 14 amino acids. CDR1 LGHNT and CDR2 FRNRAP come from the germline V gene. In its sample, this clonotype was seen a few times. Its specificity is unknown. The J gene is TRBJ1-1, the V gene TRBV12-5, with D possibly matching TRBD1 (5 bases). This TCR was sampled from an adult who was a healthcare worker with PCR-confirmed SARS-CoV-2 infection or an uninfected control (not recorded which). Sample: whole blood. The CDR3 DNA is TGTGCTAGTGTCCCCGGGACTATGAACACTGAAGCTTTCTTT. Protein sequence: CASVPGTMNTEAFF.